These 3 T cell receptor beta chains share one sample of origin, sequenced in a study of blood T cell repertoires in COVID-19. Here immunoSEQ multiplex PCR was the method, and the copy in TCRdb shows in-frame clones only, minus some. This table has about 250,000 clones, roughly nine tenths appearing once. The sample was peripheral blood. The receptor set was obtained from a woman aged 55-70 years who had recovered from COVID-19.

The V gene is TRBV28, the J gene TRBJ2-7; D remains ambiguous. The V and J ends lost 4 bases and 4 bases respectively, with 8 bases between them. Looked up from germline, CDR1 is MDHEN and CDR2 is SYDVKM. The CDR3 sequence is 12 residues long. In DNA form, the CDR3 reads TGTGCCAGCAGTTCGAGTTTGTACGAGCAGTACTTC. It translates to CASSSSLYEQYF.

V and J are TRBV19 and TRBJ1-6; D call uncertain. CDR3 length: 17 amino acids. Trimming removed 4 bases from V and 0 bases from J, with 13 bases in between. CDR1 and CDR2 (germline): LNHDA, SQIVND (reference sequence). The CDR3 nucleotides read TGTGCCAGTAGTAGATCAGCGGGGAGCTCCTATAATTCACCCCTCCACTTT. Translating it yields CASSRSAGSSYNSPLHF.

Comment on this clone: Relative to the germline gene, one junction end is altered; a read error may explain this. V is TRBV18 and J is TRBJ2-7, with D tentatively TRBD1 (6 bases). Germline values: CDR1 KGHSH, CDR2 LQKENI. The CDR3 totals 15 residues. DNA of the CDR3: TGTGCCAACTCACCGTCAGGGGAGAGCTCCTACGAGCAGTACTTC. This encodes CANSPSGESSYEQYF. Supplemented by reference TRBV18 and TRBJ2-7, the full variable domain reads NAGVMQNPRHLVRRRGQEARLRCSPMKGHSHVYWYRQLPEEGLKFMVYLQKENIIDESGMPKERFSAEFPKEGPSILRIQQVVRGDSAAYFCANSPSGESSYEQYFGPGTRLTVT.